The rows below give T cell receptor beta chains drawn from one sample of a study of regulatory T cells in long-lasting Graves disease. MiXCR, run by TCRdb on the multiplex PCR reads, gives a single entry per CDR3 protein. The sample lists about 220,000 distinct CDR3 sequences, 18% occurring once. Sequenced material: peripheral blood mononuclear cells (PBMCs), taken at new diagnosis, from a patient treated with antithyroid drugs. Source of these receptors: a female donor with Graves disease. CDR3s include the opening cysteine and the closing phenylalanine or tryptophan. Each record gives: CDR3 protein, CDR3 DNA, CDR3 length, V gene, J gene, D gene, clone size. A D gene is named only where the DNA matches it firmly. Part of the rows lack a size; the others show once, few, many or a class for expanded clones.

cdr3_aa: CASSEGQTNSPLHF; cdr3_nt: TGTGCCAGCAGTGAGGGACAGACTAATTCACCCCTCCACTTT; cdr3_length: 14; v_call: TRBV6-1; j_call: TRBJ1-6; d_call: TRBD1; clone_size: many
cdr3_aa: CASRGGAVSGELFF; cdr3_nt: TGTGCCAGCAGGGGGGGGGCCGTTTCCGGGGAGCTGTTTTTT; cdr3_length: 14; v_call: TRBV6-1; j_call: TRBJ2-2; d_call: NA; clone_size: few
cdr3_aa: CASSVGNRGNTQYF; cdr3_nt: TGTGCCAGCAGCGTAGGGAACAGGGGCAATACGCAGTATTTT; cdr3_length: 14; v_call: TRBV9; j_call: TRBJ2-3; d_call: TRBD1; clone_size: NA
cdr3_aa: CATYDTRNYGYTF; cdr3_nt: TGTGCCACCTACGACACCCGTAACTATGGCTACACCTTC; cdr3_length: 13; v_call: TRBV28; j_call: TRBJ1-2; d_call: NA; clone_size: many
cdr3_aa: CASKDFSGNTIYF; cdr3_nt: TGTGCCAGCAAGGATTTCTCTGGAAACACCATATATTTT; cdr3_length: 13; v_call: TRBV7-9; j_call: TRBJ1-3; d_call: NA; clone_size: many
cdr3_aa: CSVPRGGVRETQYF; cdr3_nt: TGCAGCGTCCCGAGGGGGGGGGTCCGGGAGACCCAGTACTTC; cdr3_length: 14; v_call: TRBV29-1; j_call: TRBJ2-5; d_call: NA; clone_size: many
cdr3_aa: CASSLYSAGKTDTQYF; cdr3_nt: TGTGCCAGCAGTTTATATTCGGCGGGCAAAACAGATACGCAGTATTTT; cdr3_length: 16; v_call: TRBV28; j_call: TRBJ2-3; d_call: NA; clone_size: many
cdr3_aa: CARNRGPRETQYF; cdr3_nt: TGTGCCAGGAACAGGGGGCCACGGGAGACCCAGTACTTC; cdr3_length: 13; v_call: TRBV2; j_call: TRBJ2-5; d_call: TRBD1; clone_size: NA
cdr3_aa: CASSLHPGTGGKTGELFF; cdr3_nt: TGCGCCAGCAGCTTACATCCAGGGACAGGGGGAAAAACCGGGGAGCTGTTTTTT; cdr3_length: 18; v_call: TRBV5-1; j_call: TRBJ2-2; d_call: TRBD1; clone_size: few
cdr3_aa: CASSSGLFPFF; cdr3_nt: TGTGCCAGCAGCTCCGGACTTTTCCCGTTCTTC; cdr3_length: 11; v_call: TRBV7-9; j_call: TRBJ2-5; d_call: NA; clone_size: few
cdr3_aa: CASNSGPEETQYF; cdr3_nt: TGTGCCAGCAACTCGGGACCTGAAGAGACCCAGTACTTC; cdr3_length: 13; v_call: TRBV3-1; j_call: TRBJ2-5; d_call: NA; clone_size: many
cdr3_aa: CASSLSNTGELFF; cdr3_nt: TGTGCCAGCAGCTTATCCAACACCGGGGAGCTGTTTTTT; cdr3_length: 13; v_call: TRBV7-3; j_call: TRBJ2-2; d_call: NA; clone_size: many
cdr3_aa: CASSPGQSGYGYTF; cdr3_nt: TGTGCCAGCAGCCCTGGACAGTCGGGGTATGGCTACACCTTC; cdr3_length: 14; v_call: TRBV11-2; j_call: TRBJ1-2; d_call: NA; clone_size: NA
cdr3_aa: CASSLKGALTDTQYF; cdr3_nt: TGTGCCAGCAGTTTAAAGGGGGCGTTGACAGATACGCAGTATTTT; cdr3_length: 15; v_call: TRBV27; j_call: TRBJ2-3; d_call: TRBD1; clone_size: many
cdr3_aa: CASSPLQGGDTQYF; cdr3_nt: TGTGCCAGCAGCCCGCTGCAGGGGGGGGATACGCAGTATTTT; cdr3_length: 14; v_call: TRBV3-1; j_call: TRBJ2-3; d_call: NA; clone_size: many
cdr3_aa: CASSFYPAGGSSDTQYF; cdr3_nt: TGTGCCAGCAGTTTTTATCCAGCGGGAGGATCGTCAGATACGCAGTATTTT; cdr3_length: 17; v_call: TRBV12-3/TRBV12-4; j_call: TRBJ2-3; d_call: TRBD2; clone_size: NA
cdr3_aa: CASSLPGTGAGYEQYF; cdr3_nt: TGTGCCAGCAGCTTACCGGGGACAGGGGCCGGCTACGAGCAGTACTTC; cdr3_length: 16; v_call: TRBV7-9; j_call: TRBJ2-7; d_call: TRBD1; clone_size: NA
cdr3_aa: CASSLDSFSGNTIYF; cdr3_nt: TGTGCCAGCAGCTTGGACAGCTTCTCTGGAAACACCATATATTTT; cdr3_length: 15; v_call: TRBV5-4; j_call: TRBJ1-3; d_call: NA; clone_size: many
cdr3_aa: CASSQDPTSGQDNEQFF; cdr3_nt: TGCGCCAGCAGCCAAGATCCAACTAGCGGGCAGGACAATGAGCAGTTCTTC; cdr3_length: 17; v_call: TRBV4-1; j_call: TRBJ2-1; d_call: TRBD2; clone_size: few
cdr3_aa: CAWSAGVGQPQHF; cdr3_nt: TGTGCCTGGAGCGCAGGGGTGGGACAGCCCCAGCATTTT; cdr3_length: 13; v_call: TRBV30; j_call: TRBJ1-5; d_call: NA; clone_size: many
cdr3_aa: CASSPGRGIEKLFF; cdr3_nt: TGTGCCAGCTCCCCCGGCAGGGGAATTGAAAAACTGTTTTTT; cdr3_length: 14; v_call: TRBV18; j_call: TRBJ1-4; d_call: NA; clone_size: many
cdr3_aa: CASNRVETQYF; cdr3_nt: TGTGCCAGCAACAGGGTTGAGACCCAGTACTTC; cdr3_length: 11; v_call: TRBV2; j_call: TRBJ2-5; d_call: NA; clone_size: many
cdr3_aa: CSARDGGALDTEAFF; cdr3_nt: TGCAGTGCTAGAGATGGGGGGGCCCTAGACACTGAAGCTTTCTTT; cdr3_length: 15; v_call: TRBV20-1; j_call: TRBJ1-1; d_call: NA; clone_size: many
cdr3_aa: CASSMAVRGNEQYF; cdr3_nt: TGTGCCAGTAGTATGGCGGTCAGGGGAAACGAGCAGTACTTC; cdr3_length: 14; v_call: TRBV19; j_call: TRBJ2-7; d_call: NA; clone_size: many
cdr3_aa: CATSDTWTSTADEQYF; cdr3_nt: TGTGCCACCAGTGACACTTGGACTAGCACGGCTGACGAGCAGTACTTC; cdr3_length: 16; v_call: TRBV24-1; j_call: TRBJ2-7; d_call: TRBD2; clone_size: many
cdr3_aa: CASSLAGVPYEQYF; cdr3_nt: TGTGCCAGCAGCTTAGCAGGGGTCCCCTACGAGCAGTACTTC; cdr3_length: 14; v_call: TRBV7-9; j_call: TRBJ2-7; d_call: NA; clone_size: NA
cdr3_aa: CASSLSGASNTEAFF; cdr3_nt: TGTGCCAGCAGCTTAAGCGGTGCCTCGAACACTGAAGCTTTCTTT; cdr3_length: 15; v_call: TRBV7-3; j_call: TRBJ1-1; d_call: NA; clone_size: many
cdr3_aa: CASSLVLKGGSNKNIQYF; cdr3_nt: TGTGCCAGCAGTTTAGTTTTAAAGGGCGGATCTAATAAAAACATTCAGTACTTC; cdr3_length: 18; v_call: TRBV12-3/TRBV12-4; j_call: TRBJ2-4; d_call: NA; clone_size: NA
cdr3_aa: CASGPGVRTEAFF; cdr3_nt: TGTGCTAGTGGCCCGGGGGTTAGGACTGAAGCTTTCTTT; cdr3_length: 13; v_call: TRBV12-5; j_call: TRBJ1-1; d_call: NA; clone_size: many
cdr3_aa: CASSEFQDRPQHF; cdr3_nt: TGCGCCAGCAGTGAGTTCCAGGATCGGCCCCAGCATTTT; cdr3_length: 13; v_call: TRBV10-2; j_call: TRBJ1-5; d_call: NA; clone_size: few
cdr3_aa: CASSSRTGNNSPLHF; cdr3_nt: TGTGCCAGCAGTTCCCGGACCGGGAACAATTCACCCCTCCACTTT; cdr3_length: 15; v_call: TRBV2; j_call: TRBJ1-6; d_call: NA; clone_size: many
cdr3_aa: CSARWGGTNTEAFF; cdr3_nt: TGCAGTGCTAGATGGGGAGGCACGAACACTGAAGCTTTCTTT; cdr3_length: 14; v_call: TRBV20-1; j_call: TRBJ1-1; d_call: NA; clone_size: many
cdr3_aa: CASSSETGGGTEAFF; cdr3_nt: TGTGCCAGCTCATCCGAGACAGGCGGCGGCACTGAAGCTTTCTTT; cdr3_length: 15; v_call: TRBV18; j_call: TRBJ1-1; d_call: NA; clone_size: many
cdr3_aa: CSARDLEGQAVEQFF; cdr3_nt: TGCAGTGCTAGAGATCTTGAGGGACAGGCCGTTGAGCAGTTCTTC; cdr3_length: 15; v_call: TRBV20-1; j_call: TRBJ2-1; d_call: TRBD1; clone_size: many
cdr3_aa: CASSLATGYWELFF; cdr3_nt: TGTGCCAGCAGCTTAGCGACTGGGTACTGGGAGCTGTTTTTT; cdr3_length: 14; v_call: TRBV11-1; j_call: TRBJ2-2; d_call: NA; clone_size: many
cdr3_aa: CSATLGQGNQPQHF; cdr3_nt: TGCAGTGCTACCCTCGGGCAGGGAAATCAGCCCCAGCATTTT; cdr3_length: 14; v_call: TRBV20-1; j_call: TRBJ1-5; d_call: NA; clone_size: few
cdr3_aa: CATNDLNLAGHNEQFF; cdr3_nt: TGTGCCACCAATGACCTTAATCTAGCGGGCCACAATGAGCAGTTCTTC; cdr3_length: 16; v_call: TRBV24-1; j_call: TRBJ2-1; d_call: TRBD2; clone_size: many
cdr3_aa: CASSPTREAYNEQFF; cdr3_nt: TGTGCCAGCTCACCAACGAGAGAAGCCTACAATGAGCAGTTCTTC; cdr3_length: 15; v_call: TRBV18; j_call: TRBJ2-1; d_call: NA; clone_size: many
cdr3_aa: CASRRQGVDEQYF; cdr3_nt: TGTGCCAGCAGACGACAGGGGGTCGACGAGCAGTACTTC; cdr3_length: 13; v_call: TRBV11-1; j_call: TRBJ2-7; d_call: TRBD1; clone_size: NA
cdr3_aa: CASSLVWTGLGGYTF; cdr3_nt: TGTGCCAGCAGCTTAGTTTGGACAGGCCTTGGTGGCTACACCTTC; cdr3_length: 15; v_call: TRBV7-9; j_call: TRBJ1-2; d_call: TRBD1; clone_size: many
cdr3_aa: CASRDQDYRRNTIYF; cdr3_nt: TGTGCCAGCAGAGACCAGGACTATCGGAGAAACACCATATATTTT; cdr3_length: 15; v_call: TRBV6-1; j_call: TRBJ1-3; d_call: NA; clone_size: many
cdr3_aa: CASSRRSGDYGYTF; cdr3_nt: TGTGCCAGCAGCCGCAGGTCGGGGGACTATGGCTACACCTTC; cdr3_length: 14; v_call: TRBV2; j_call: TRBJ1-2; d_call: NA; clone_size: many
cdr3_aa: CASSFTGSKETQYF; cdr3_nt: TGTGCCAGCAGCTTTACAGGGTCGAAAGAGACCCAGTACTTC; cdr3_length: 14; v_call: TRBV5-6; j_call: TRBJ2-5; d_call: NA; clone_size: many
cdr3_aa: CASSLPGELFF; cdr3_nt: TGTGCCAGCAGCTTACCCGGGGAGCTGTTTTTT; cdr3_length: 11; v_call: TRBV5-5; j_call: TRBJ2-2; d_call: NA; clone_size: many
cdr3_aa: CASSLVTTRDEAFF; cdr3_nt: TGTGCCAGCAGCTTAGTTACGACCAGGGATGAAGCTTTCTTT; cdr3_length: 14; v_call: TRBV11-1; j_call: TRBJ1-1; d_call: NA; clone_size: many
cdr3_aa: CASSCRDPGESEQYF; cdr3_nt: TGTGCCAGCAGCTGCCGGGACCCGGGGGAGAGCGAGCAGTACTTC; cdr3_length: 15; v_call: TRBV3-1; j_call: TRBJ2-7; d_call: NA; clone_size: few
cdr3_aa: CASSLPGKETQYF; cdr3_nt: TGTGCCAGCAGCTTGCCAGGAAAAGAGACCCAGTACTTC; cdr3_length: 13; v_call: TRBV5-5; j_call: TRBJ2-5; d_call: NA; clone_size: many
cdr3_aa: CASSLMGQIQETQYF; cdr3_nt: TGTGCCAGCAGCTTAATGGGACAGATCCAAGAGACCCAGTACTTC; cdr3_length: 15; v_call: TRBV7-3; j_call: TRBJ2-5; d_call: TRBD1; clone_size: many
cdr3_aa: CASSPQEYEQYF; cdr3_nt: TGTGCCAGCAGCCCACAGGAATACGAGCAGTACTTC; cdr3_length: 12; v_call: TRBV11-3; j_call: TRBJ2-7; d_call: NA; clone_size: NA
cdr3_aa: CSVEDSTDTQYF; cdr3_nt: TGCAGCGTTGAAGACAGCACAGATACGCAGTATTTT; cdr3_length: 12; v_call: TRBV29-1; j_call: TRBJ2-3; d_call: NA; clone_size: NA